One and the same sample provided the 22 T cell receptor beta chains below, sequenced in a study of PD-1 blockade in classical Hodgkin lymphoma. Each patient relapsed following autologous stem cell transplantation, and prior brentuximab vedotin exposure differed. Assay used: immunoSEQ multiplex PCR; TCRdb lists only in-frame clones, some missing. The table lists more than 140,000 clones, approximately 80% of them singletons. This material consisted of peripheral blood mononuclear cells (PBMCs), taken before the second cycle of nivolumab. The receptor set was obtained from a human donor with classical Hodgkin lymphoma.

The chain combines TRBV6-4 with TRBJ2-3; D perhaps matches TRBD2 (5 bases). With 6 bases removed from V and 0 bases from J, the gap between germline ends came to 7 bases. The V gene's germline CDR1 is MRHNA and CDR2 SNTAGT. This CDR3 comprises 13 residues. DNA for the CDR3: TGTGCCAGCAGGGGCGGGAGCACAGATACGCAGTATTTT. This translates into CASRGGSTDTQYF.

This clone was counted a few times. The chain couples TRBV9 to TRBJ2-1, with D tentatively TRBD1 (5 bases). CDR1 and CDR2 from the germline V gene are SGDLS and YYNGEE. The CDR3 runs to 14 residues. Trimming pared 0 bases from V and 8 bases from J, leaving 12 bases between. The CDR3 sequence: CASSVVAGKDEQFF. CDR3 nucleotide sequence: TGTGCCAGCAGCGTAGTTGCAGGGAAGGATGAGCAGTTCTTC.

V gene TRBV10-3 combines with J gene TRBJ2-7, with D hard to call. This CDR3 has 11 residues. V lost 3 bases and J lost 2, with 2 bases in between. CDR1 and CDR2 from the germline V gene are ENHRY and SYGVKD. The CDR3 nucleotides read TGTGCCATCAGTGACCCCTACGAGCAGTACTTC. Its translation is CAISDPYEQYF.

The chain combines TRBV5-5 with TRBJ1-1; D not certain. Germline-derived CDR1 and CDR2 are SGHKS and YYEKEE (reference sequence). V was trimmed by 4 bases and J by 0 bases, leaving 10 bases between them. The CDR3 is made up of 14 amino acids. The chain's CDR3 is CASSRDGMNTEAFF. DNA for the CDR3: TGTGCCAGCAGCCGTGACGGAATGAACACTGAAGCTTTCTTT.

This clone was observed once. The same CDR3 also results from other DNA sequences found in this sample. The genes are TRBV5-1 and TRBJ1-2, with D possibly TRBD1 on 5 matching bases. This CDR3 region has 12 residues. Trimming removed 5 bases from V and 6 bases from J, with 11 bases in between. Germline assignment: CDR1 SGHRS and CDR2 YFSETQ. The CDR3 DNA sequence: TGCGCCAGCAGTCCCCAGGGTGATGGCTACACCTTC. Translating it yields CASSPQGDGYTF.

The chain couples TRBV5-6 to TRBJ1-1; 7 nucleotides match TRBD1. The V and J ends lost 4 bases and 3 bases, in that order; junction bases with no gene match: 6. Germline loops: CDR1 SGHDT, CDR2 YYEEEE. There are 14 residues in the CDR3. The CDR3 nucleotides are TGTGCCAGCAGCCTGACAGGGTTCGACACTGAAGCTTTCTTT. It yields the protein CASSLTGFDTEAFF.

This chain uses TRBV4-1 with TRBJ2-7; a possible D gene is TRBD1 (6 bases). The germline CDR1 and CDR2 sequences are MGHRA and YSYEKL. The V end was cut by 0 bases, the J end by 2 bases, with 14 bases between. CDR3 length: 16 residues. CDR3 sequence reads: CASSQDPTGRTYEQYF. The DNA of the CDR3 is TGCGCCAGCAGCCAAGATCCCACAGGGCGAACCTACGAGCAGTACTTC.

The rearrangement joins TRBV5-1 to TRBJ1-4, with D unresolved. V lost 3 bases and J 5 bases, leaving 5 bases between the germline ends. Germline values: CDR1 SGHRS, CDR2 YFSETQ. The CDR3 is 12 amino acids. The CDR3 reads CASSSGNEKLFF. The CDR3 DNA follows: TGCGCCAGCAGCTCCGGGAATGAAAAACTGTTTTTT. The whole variable domain, remainder taken from reference TRBV5-1 and TRBJ1-4, is KAGVTQTPRYLIKTRGQQVTLSCSPISGHRSVSWYQQTPGQGLQFLFEYFSETQRNKGNFPGRFSGRQFSNSRSEMNVSTLELGDSALYLCASSSGNEKLFFGSGTQLSVL.

The sample holds a few counts of this clone. This chain uses TRBV7-2 with TRBJ1-4; 10 bases fit TRBD1. Germline loops: CDR1 SGHTA, CDR2 FQGNSA. V lost 1 base and J lost 8; bases outside the gene matches: 16. The CDR3 loop spans 19 amino acids. In DNA form, the CDR3 reads TGTGCCAGCAGCTTAGGGTGGGTCGGGACAGGGGCAAACGAAGAAAAACTGTTTTTT. It translates to CASSLGWVGTGANEEKLFF. The variable domain in full, with the rest retrieved from reference TRBV7-2 and TRBJ1-4, is GAGVSQSPSNKVTEKGKDVELRCDPISGHTALYWYRQSLGQGLEFLIYFQGNSAPDKSGLPSDRFSAERTGGSVSTLTIQRTQQEDSAVYLCASSLGWVGTGANEEKLFFGSGTQLSVL.

The chain combines TRBV12-5 with TRBJ2-1; 10 bases are shared with TRBD2. This CDR3 contains 16 residues. J was trimmed by 5 bases and V by 4 bases; bases with no gene match: 8. Germline V CDR1 and CDR2: LGHNT, FRNRAP. The CDR3 region is CASGSLIAGGHNEQFF. For the CDR3, the DNA is TGTGCTAGTGGTTCCTTAATAGCGGGGGGCCACAATGAGCAGTTCTTC.

The gene calls are TRBV19 and TRBJ2-1, with a tentative D call TRBD2 (5 bases). The CDR3 loop spans 14 amino acids. V lost 8 bases and J lost 0, with 11 bases in between. Germline-derived CDR1 and CDR2 are LNHDA and SQIVND (reference sequence). The CDR3 DNA reads as TGTGCCAGTGCTAGTAGCGACTCCTACAATGAGCAGTTCTTC. Residues: CASASSDSYNEQFF. Drawing the rest from reference TRBV19 and TRBJ2-1, the complete variable domain is DGGITQSPKYLFRKEGQNVTLSCEQNLNHDAMYWYRQDPGQGLRLIYYSQIVNDFQKGDIAEGYSVSREKKESFPLTVTSAQKNPTAFYLCASASSDSYNEQFFGPGTRLTVL.

This clone showed up just a few times. The chain has TRBV5-1 and TRBJ1-6, with D perhaps matching TRBD1 (5 bases). CDR3 length: 16 amino acids. V dropped 6 bases and J dropped 8 bases, with 21 bases sitting between them. CDR1 and CDR2 from the germline V gene are SGHRS and YFSETQ. The DNA for the CDR3 is TGCGCCAGCACCTCCAACGGTAGGGGCGCGGATTCACCCCTCCACTTT. This translates into CASTSNGRGADSPLHF.

This chain connects TRBV7-8 to TRBJ1-1; TRBD1 aligns across 11 bases. The junction had 1 base not matched to a gene; V was cut back by 1 base and J by 0 bases. Germline CDR1 and CDR2: SGHVS and FQNEAQ. The CDR3 runs to 16 residues. The CDR3 coding sequence is TGTGCCAGCAGCTTAGGGACAGGGGGCATGAACACTGAAGCTTTCTTT. As protein: CASSLGTGGMNTEAFF.

This chain joins TRBV27 and TRBJ2-7, with a weak D call TRBD2 (5 bases). The V gene lost 10 bases and the J gene lost 3 bases, with 22 bases spanning the gap. In germline, CDR1 is MNHEY, CDR2 SMNVEV (reference sequence). There are 15 residues in the CDR3. In DNA form, the CDR3 reads TGTGCCACCTCGTTTGAAGGAAGAGGACTCTACGAGCAGTACTTC. Translating it yields CATSFEGRGLYEQYF.

This clone came up many times. Distinct nucleotide sequences in the sample also encode this CDR3. The chain joins TRBV9 to TRBJ1-2; no reliable D call. Trimming removed 0 bases from V and 8 bases from J, with 8 bases in between. Per germline, CDR1 SGDLS and CDR2 YYNGEE. The CDR3 sequence is 12 residues long. The CDR3 region is CASSVVGRGYTF. The CDR3 DNA is TGTGCCAGCAGCGTAGTGGGGAGGGGCTACACCTTC. The full variable domain, rest sourced from reference TRBV9 and TRBJ1-2, is DSGVTQTPKHLITATGQRVTLRCSPRSGDLSVYWYQQSLDQGLQFLIQYYNGEERAKGNILERFSAQQFPDLHSELNLSSLELGDSALYFCASSVVGRGYTFGSGTRLTVV.

V usage is TRBV19 and J usage is TRBJ2-3; TRBD2 matches 8 bases. The length of the CDR3 is 15 residues. CDR1 LNHDA and CDR2 SQIVND come from the germline V gene (reference sequence). The J segment lost 6 bases and the V segment lost 2 bases, leaving 7 bases of the junction unmatched. DNA for the CDR3: TGTGCCAGTAGTATATTGGGCGGGGGGCTCGATACGCAGTATTTT. This gives the protein CASSILGGGLDTQYF.

This chain links TRBV28 with TRBJ2-5; D is uncertain. The CDR3 is made up of 16 amino acids. Trimming pared 2 bases from V and 1 base from J, leaving 14 bases between. Germline V gives CDR1 MDHEN, CDR2 SYDVKM. CDR3: CASSLSPATSQETQYF. CDR3 in DNA: TGTGCCAGCAGTTTAAGCCCGGCTACATCCCAAGAGACCCAGTACTTC.

The chain employs TRBV19 and TRBJ1-6; tentatively, D is TRBD1 (6 bases). The length of the CDR3 is 17 residues. The germline CDR1 and CDR2 sequences are LNHDA and SQIVND (reference sequence). Trimming pared 3 bases from V and 0 bases from J, leaving 12 bases between. The DNA of the CDR3 is TGTGCCAGTAGTATGCCTACAGGGAGCTCCTATAATTCACCCCTCCACTTT. It is translated as CASSMPTGSSYNSPLHF.

This clone came up a few times. The V gene is TRBV5-1, the J gene TRBJ2-1, with no clear D. The germline V and J ends were trimmed by 4 bases and 4 bases, with 3 bases remaining between them. CDR3 length equals 11 residues. CDR1 is SGHRS, CDR2 YFSETQ, per germline. This CDR3 reads CASSAYNEQFF. The CDR3 region has the DNA TGCGCCAGCAGCGCTTACAATGAGCAGTTCTTC. Supplemented by reference TRBV5-1 and TRBJ2-1, the full variable domain reads KAGVTQTPRYLIKTRGQQVTLSCSPISGHRSVSWYQQTPGQGLQFLFEYFSETQRNKGNFPGRFSGRQFSNSRSEMNVSTLELGDSALYLCASSAYNEQFFGPGTRLTVL.

The chain recombines TRBV12-5 with TRBJ2-3; TRBD1 might be the D (6 bases). Germline loops: CDR1 LGHNT, CDR2 FRNRAP. Trimming stripped 2 bases from V and 2 bases from J, with 17 bases between. The CDR3 spans 17 residues. CDR3 in DNA: TGTGCTAGTGGTTTGTGGTGGGGGCCCGACGACACAGATACGCAGTATTTT. Encoded protein: CASGLWWGPDDTDTQYF.

The J gene is TRBJ2-3, the V gene TRBV6-5, with TRBD2 matching over 12 bases. The CDR3 sequence is 13 residues long. CDR1 is MNHEY and CDR2 is SVGAGI in the germline V gene. V gave up 10 bases and J gave up 7 bases; unmatched junction bases: 6. The CDR3 sequence: CATRLAGVYTQYF. DNA of the CDR3: TGTGCCACCCGACTAGCGGGAGTGTATACGCAGTATTTT.

The chain joins TRBV7-8 to TRBJ1-3; tentative D call: TRBD1 (5 bases). The V end was cut by 1 base, the J end by 1 base, with 8 bases between. This CDR3 comprises 15 residues. Germline loops: CDR1 SGHVS, CDR2 FQNEAQ. The CDR3 here is CASSLGTLSGNTIYF. CDR3 in DNA: TGTGCCAGCAGCTTAGGGACACTATCTGGAAACACCATATATTTT.